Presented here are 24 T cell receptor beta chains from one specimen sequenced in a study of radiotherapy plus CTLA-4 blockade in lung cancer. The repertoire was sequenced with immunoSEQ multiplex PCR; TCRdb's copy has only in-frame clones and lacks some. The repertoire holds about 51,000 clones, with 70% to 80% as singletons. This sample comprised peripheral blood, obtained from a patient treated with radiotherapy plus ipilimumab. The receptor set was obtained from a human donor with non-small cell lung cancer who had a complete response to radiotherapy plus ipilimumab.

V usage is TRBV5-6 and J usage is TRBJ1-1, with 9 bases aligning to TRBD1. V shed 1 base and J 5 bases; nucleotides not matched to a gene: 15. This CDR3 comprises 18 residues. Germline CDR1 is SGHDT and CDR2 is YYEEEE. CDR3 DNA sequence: TGTGCCAGCAGCTTGAGGGGTTACGGGACAGGGACAAGGACTGAAGCTTTCTTT. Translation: CASSLRGYGTGTRTEAFF.

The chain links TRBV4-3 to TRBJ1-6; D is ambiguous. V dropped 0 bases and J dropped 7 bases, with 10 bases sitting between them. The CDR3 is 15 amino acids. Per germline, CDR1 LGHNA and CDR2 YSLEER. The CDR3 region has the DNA TGCGCCAGCAGCCAAGATCGGGAATGGAATTCACCCCTCCACTTT. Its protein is CASSQDREWNSPLHF.

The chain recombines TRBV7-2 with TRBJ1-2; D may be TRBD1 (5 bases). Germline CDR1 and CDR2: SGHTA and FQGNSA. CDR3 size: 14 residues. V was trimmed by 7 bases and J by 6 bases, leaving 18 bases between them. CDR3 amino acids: CASIPDRASDGYTF. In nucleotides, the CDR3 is TGTGCCAGCATCCCAGACAGAGCCTCGGATGGCTACACCTTC.

The CDR3 bases are TGCGCCAGCAGCCTATCCCAGCGGGGGGGATACAATGAGCAGTTCTTC. Translation: CASSLSQRGGYNEQFF. The gene calls are TRBV4-1 and TRBJ2-1; 10 bases line up with TRBD2. The CDR3 runs to 16 residues. Looked up from germline, CDR1 is MGHRA and CDR2 is YSYEKL. V shed 4 bases and J 4 bases; nucleotides not matched to a gene: 7.

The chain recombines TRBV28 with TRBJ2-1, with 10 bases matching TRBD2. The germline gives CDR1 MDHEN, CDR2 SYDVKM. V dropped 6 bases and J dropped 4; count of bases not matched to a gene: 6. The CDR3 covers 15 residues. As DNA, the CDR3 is TGTGCCAGCAGACTAGGACTAGCGGTTTACAATGAGCAGTTCTTC. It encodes CASRLGLAVYNEQFF.

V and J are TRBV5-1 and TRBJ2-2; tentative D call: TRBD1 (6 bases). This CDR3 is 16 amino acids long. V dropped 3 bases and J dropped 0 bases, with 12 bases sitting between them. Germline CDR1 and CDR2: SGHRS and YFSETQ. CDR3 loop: CASSSPGQANTGELFF. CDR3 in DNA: TGCGCCAGCAGCTCTCCGGGACAAGCGAACACCGGGGAGCTGTTTTTT.

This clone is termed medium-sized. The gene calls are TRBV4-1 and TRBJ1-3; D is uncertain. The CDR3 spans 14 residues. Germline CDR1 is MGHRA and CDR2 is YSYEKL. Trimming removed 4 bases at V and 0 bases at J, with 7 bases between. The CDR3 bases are TGCGCCAGCAGCCCAACAGTCTCTGGAAACACCATATATTTT. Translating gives CASSPTVSGNTIYF.

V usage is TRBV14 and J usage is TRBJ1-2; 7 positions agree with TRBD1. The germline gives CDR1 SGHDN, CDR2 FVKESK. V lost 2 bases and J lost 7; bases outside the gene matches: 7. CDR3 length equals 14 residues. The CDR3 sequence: CASSQRQGGSGYTF. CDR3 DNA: TGTGCCAGCAGCCAAAGACAGGGTGGCAGTGGCTACACCTTC.

The CDR3 nucleotides read TGTGCTAGTGCTCACAGCTCCTATAATTCACCCCTCCACTTT. Its translation is CASAHSSYNSPLHF. V and J are TRBV12-5 and TRBJ1-6; D gene uncertain. CDR1 is LGHNT, CDR2 FRNRAP, per germline. This CDR3 spans 14 amino acids. V lost 7 bases and J 0 bases, leaving 7 bases between the germline ends.

The DNA for the CDR3 is TGTGCCAGTAGTGTTACCGACAGGCAAACCCTTATAGCCAAAAACATTCAGTACTTC. It yields the protein CASSVTDRQTLIAKNIQYF. The V gene is TRBV19, the J gene TRBJ2-4; D is possibly TRBD1 (6 bases). Trimming removed 5 bases at V and 0 bases at J, with 23 bases between. This CDR3 contains 19 residues. The V gene's germline CDR1 is LNHDA and CDR2 SQIVND (reference sequence). Together with reference TRBV19 and TRBJ2-4, the CDR3 gives the full variable domain: DGGITQSPKYLFRKEGQNVTLSCEQNLNHDAMYWYRQDPGQGLRLIYYSQIVNDFQKGDIAEGYSVSREKKESFPLTVTSAQKNPTAFYLCASSVTDRQTLIAKNIQYFGAGTRLSVL.

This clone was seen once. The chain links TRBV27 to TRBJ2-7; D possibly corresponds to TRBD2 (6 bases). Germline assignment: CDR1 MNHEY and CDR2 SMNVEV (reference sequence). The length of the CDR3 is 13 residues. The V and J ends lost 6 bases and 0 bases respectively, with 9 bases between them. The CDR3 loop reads CASSDGSSYEQYF. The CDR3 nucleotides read TGTGCCAGCAGCGACGGGAGCTCCTACGAGCAGTACTTC.

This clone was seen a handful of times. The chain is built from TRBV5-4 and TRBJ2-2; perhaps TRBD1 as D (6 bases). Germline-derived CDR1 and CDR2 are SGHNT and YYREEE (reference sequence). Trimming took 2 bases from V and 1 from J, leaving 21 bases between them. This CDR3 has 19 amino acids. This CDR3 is CASSLPSADQGQNTGELFF. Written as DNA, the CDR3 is TGTGCCAGCAGCTTACCATCTGCCGACCAGGGGCAGAACACCGGGGAGCTGTTTTTT.

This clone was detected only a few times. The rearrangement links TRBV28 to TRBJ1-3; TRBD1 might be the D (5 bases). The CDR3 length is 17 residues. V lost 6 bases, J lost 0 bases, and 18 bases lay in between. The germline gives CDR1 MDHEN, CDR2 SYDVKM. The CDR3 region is CASSPPTETYSGNTIYF. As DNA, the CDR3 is TGTGCCAGCAGCCCCCCGACAGAAACATACTCTGGAAACACCATATATTTT.

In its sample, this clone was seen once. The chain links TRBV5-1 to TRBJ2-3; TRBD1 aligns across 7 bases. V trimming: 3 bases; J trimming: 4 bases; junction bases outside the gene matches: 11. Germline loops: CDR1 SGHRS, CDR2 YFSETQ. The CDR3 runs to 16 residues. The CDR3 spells CASSYRDSSQADTQYF. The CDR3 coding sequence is TGCGCCAGCAGCTACCGGGACAGCAGTCAGGCAGATACGCAGTATTTT.

The CDR3 reads CSVVVGAADTQYF. The CDR3 DNA reads as TGCAGCGTTGTGGTTGGGGCTGCAGATACGCAGTATTTT. The chain uses TRBV29-1 and TRBJ2-3; TRBD1 might be the D (5 bases). This CDR3 has 13 amino acids. Per germline, CDR1 SQVTM and CDR2 ANQGSEA. V was shortened by 4 bases and J by 4 bases, with 12 bases between the two germline ends.

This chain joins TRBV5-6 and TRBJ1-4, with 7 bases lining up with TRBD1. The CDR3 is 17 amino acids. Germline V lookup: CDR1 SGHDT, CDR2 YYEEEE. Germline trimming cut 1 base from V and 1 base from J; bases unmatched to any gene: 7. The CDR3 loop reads CASSLSTGWGTNEKLFF. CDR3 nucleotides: TGTGCCAGCAGCTTGTCGACAGGGTGGGGAACTAATGAAAAACTGTTTTTT.

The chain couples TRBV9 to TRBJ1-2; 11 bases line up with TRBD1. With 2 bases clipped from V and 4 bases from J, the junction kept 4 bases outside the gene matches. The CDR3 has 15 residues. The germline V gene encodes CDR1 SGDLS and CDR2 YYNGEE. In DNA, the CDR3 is TGTGCCAGCAGCGTCGGACAGGGGGCGGGCTATGGCTACACCTTC. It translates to CASSVGQGAGYGYTF.

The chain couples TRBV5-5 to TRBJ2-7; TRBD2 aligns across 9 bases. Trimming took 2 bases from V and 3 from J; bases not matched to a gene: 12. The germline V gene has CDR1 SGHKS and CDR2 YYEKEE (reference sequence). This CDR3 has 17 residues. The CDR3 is CASSFELSVSGGYEQYF. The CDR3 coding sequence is TGTGCCAGCAGCTTTGAATTGTCCGTTAGCGGGGGCTACGAGCAGTACTTC. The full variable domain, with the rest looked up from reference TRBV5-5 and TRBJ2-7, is DAGVTQSPTHLIKTRGQQVTLRCSPISGHKSVSWYQQVLGQGPQFIFQYYEKEERGRGNFPDRFSARQFPNYSSELNVNALLLGDSALYLCASSFELSVSGGYEQYFGPGTRLTVT.

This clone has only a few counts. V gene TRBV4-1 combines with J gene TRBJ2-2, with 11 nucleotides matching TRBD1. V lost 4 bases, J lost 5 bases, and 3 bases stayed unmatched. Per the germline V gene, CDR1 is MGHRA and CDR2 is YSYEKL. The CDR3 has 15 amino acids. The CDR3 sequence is CASSRGQGATGELFF. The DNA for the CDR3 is TGCGCCAGCAGCCGAGGACAGGGGGCTACCGGGGAGCTGTTTTTT.

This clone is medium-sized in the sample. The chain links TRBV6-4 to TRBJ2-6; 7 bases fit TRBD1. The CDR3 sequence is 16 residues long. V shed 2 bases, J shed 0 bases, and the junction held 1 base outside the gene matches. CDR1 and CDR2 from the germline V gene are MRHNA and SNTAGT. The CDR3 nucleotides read TGTGCCAGCAGTGACACAGGGGCCTCTGGGGCCAACGTCCTGACTTTC. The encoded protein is CASSDTGASGANVLTF.

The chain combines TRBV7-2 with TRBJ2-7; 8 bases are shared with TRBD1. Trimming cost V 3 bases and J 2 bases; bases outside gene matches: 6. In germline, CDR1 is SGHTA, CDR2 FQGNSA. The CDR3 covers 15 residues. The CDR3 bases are TGTGCCAGCAGCTTGCCCCGGGACAGGCCCTACGAGCAGTACTTC. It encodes CASSLPRDRPYEQYF.

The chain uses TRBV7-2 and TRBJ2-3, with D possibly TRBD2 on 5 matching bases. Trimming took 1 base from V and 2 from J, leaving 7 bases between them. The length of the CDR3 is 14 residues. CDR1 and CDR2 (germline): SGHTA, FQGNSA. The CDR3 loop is CASSLGLFTDTQYF. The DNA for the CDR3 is TGTGCCAGCAGCTTAGGACTATTCACAGATACGCAGTATTTT. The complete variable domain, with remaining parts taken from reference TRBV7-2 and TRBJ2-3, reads GAGVSQSPSNKVTEKGKDVELRCDPISGHTALYWYRQSLGQGLEFLIYFQGNSAPDKSGLPSDRFSAERTGGSVSTLTIQRTQQEDSAVYLCASSLGLFTDTQYFGPGTRLTVL.

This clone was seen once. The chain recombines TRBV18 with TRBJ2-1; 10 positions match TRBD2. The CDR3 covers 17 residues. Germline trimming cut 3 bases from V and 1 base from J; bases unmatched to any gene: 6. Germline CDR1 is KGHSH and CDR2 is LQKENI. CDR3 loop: CASSPLSGGTSYNEQFF. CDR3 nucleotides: TGTGCCAGCTCACCCCTTAGCGGGGGGACTTCCTACAATGAGCAGTTCTTC.

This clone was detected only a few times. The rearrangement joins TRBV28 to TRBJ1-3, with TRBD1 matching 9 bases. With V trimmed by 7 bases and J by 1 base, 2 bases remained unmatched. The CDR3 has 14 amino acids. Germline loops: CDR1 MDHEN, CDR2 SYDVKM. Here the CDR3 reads CASKTGGSGNTIYF. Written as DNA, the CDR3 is TGTGCCAGCAAGACAGGGGGATCTGGAAACACCATATATTTT.